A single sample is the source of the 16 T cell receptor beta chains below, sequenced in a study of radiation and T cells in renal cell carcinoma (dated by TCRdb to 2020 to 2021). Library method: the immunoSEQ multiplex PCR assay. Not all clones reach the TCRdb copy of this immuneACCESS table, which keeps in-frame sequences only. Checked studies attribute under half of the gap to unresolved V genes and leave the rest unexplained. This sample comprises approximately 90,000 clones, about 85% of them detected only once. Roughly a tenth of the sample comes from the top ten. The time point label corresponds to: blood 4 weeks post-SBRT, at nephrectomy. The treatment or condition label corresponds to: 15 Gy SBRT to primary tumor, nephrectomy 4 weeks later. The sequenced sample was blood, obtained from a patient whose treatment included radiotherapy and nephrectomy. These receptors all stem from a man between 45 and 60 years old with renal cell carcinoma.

Here the CDR3 DNA reads TGTGCCAGCAGTGACGGTGGGCAGGGGTTTGGGGAGCAGTACTTC. Translated, it gives CASSDGGQGFGEQYF. The V gene is TRBV2, the J gene TRBJ2-5; a possible D gene is TRBD1 (6 bases). Per the germline V gene, CDR1 is SNHLY and CDR2 is FYNNEI. V was cut by 3 bases and J by 11 bases, with 22 bases left in between. The CDR3 contains 15 residues.

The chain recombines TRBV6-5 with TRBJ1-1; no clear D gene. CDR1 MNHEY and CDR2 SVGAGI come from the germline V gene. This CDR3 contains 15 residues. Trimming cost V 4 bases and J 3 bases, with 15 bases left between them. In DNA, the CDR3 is TGTGCCAGCAGTTTGGGCAGAATGGGAGACACTGAAGCTTTCTTT. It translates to CASSLGRMGDTEAFF.

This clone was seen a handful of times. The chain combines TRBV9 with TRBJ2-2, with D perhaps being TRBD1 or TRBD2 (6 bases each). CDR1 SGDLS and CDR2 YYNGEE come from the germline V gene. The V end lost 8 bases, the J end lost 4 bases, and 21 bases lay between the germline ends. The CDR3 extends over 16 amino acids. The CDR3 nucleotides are TGTGCCAGTTACCCCCAGGCGGGACACTTCACCGGGGAGCTGTTTTTT. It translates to CASYPQAGHFTGELFF.

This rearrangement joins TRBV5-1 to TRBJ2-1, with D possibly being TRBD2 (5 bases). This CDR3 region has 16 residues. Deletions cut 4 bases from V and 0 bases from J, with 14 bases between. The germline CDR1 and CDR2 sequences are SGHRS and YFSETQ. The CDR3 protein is CASSLQTTASYNEQFF. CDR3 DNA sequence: TGCGCCAGCAGCCTCCAGACTACCGCCTCCTACAATGAGCAGTTCTTC. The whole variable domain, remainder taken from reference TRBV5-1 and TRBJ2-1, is KAGVTQTPRYLIKTRGQQVTLSCSPISGHRSVSWYQQTPGQGLQFLFEYFSETQRNKGNFPGRFSGRQFSNSRSEMNVSTLELGDSALYLCASSLQTTASYNEQFFGPGTRLTVL.

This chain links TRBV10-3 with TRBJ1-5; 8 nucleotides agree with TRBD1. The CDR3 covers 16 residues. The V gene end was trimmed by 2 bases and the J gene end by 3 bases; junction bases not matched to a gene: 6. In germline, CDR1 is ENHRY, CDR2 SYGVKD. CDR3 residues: CAISEMRTGNNQPQHF. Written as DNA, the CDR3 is TGTGCCATCAGTGAGATGAGGACAGGGAACAATCAGCCCCAGCATTTT.

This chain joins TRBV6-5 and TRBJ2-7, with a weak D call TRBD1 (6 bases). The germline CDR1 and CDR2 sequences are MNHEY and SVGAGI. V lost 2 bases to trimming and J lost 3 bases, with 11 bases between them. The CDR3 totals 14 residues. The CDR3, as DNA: TGTGCCAGCAGTTACGGTTGGGACAACTACGAGCAGTACTTC. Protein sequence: CASSYGWDNYEQYF.

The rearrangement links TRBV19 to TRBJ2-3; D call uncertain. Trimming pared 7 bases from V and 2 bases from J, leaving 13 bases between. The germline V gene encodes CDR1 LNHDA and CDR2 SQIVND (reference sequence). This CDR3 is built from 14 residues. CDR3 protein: CASKLLGSTDTQYF. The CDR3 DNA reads TGTGCCAGTAAATTGCTAGGGTCCACAGATACGCAGTATTTT.

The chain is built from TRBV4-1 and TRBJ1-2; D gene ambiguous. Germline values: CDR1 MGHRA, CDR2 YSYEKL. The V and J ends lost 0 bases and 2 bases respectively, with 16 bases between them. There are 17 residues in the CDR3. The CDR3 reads CASSQDVRERGNYGYTF. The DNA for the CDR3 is TGCGCCAGCAGCCAAGATGTAAGGGAACGAGGGAACTATGGCTACACCTTC.

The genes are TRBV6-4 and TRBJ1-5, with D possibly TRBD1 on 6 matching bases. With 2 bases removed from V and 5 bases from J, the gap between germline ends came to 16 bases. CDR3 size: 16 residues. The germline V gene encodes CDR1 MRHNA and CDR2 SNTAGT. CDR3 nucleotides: TGTGCCAGCAGTGACCCAATAACAGGGATGTATCAGCCCCAGCATTTT. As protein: CASSDPITGMYQPQHF.

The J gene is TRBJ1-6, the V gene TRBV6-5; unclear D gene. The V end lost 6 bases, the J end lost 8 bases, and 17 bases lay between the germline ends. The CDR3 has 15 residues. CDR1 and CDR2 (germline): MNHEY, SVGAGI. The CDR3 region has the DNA TGTGCCAGCAGGATATGGAGGGTTGGGGATTCACCCCTCCACTTT. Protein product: CASRIWRVGDSPLHF.

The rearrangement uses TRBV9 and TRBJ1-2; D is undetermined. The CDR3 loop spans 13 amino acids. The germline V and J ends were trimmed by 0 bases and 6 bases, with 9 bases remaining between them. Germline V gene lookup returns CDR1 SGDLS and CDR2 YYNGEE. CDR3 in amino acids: CASSVASGDGYTF. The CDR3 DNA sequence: TGTGCCAGCAGCGTAGCCAGTGGCGATGGCTACACCTTC.

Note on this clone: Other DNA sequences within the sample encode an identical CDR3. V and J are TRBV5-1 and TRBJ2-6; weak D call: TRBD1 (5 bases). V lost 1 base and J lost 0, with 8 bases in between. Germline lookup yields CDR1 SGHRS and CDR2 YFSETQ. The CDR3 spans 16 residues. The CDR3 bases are TGCGCCAGCAGCTTGACAGACAGCTCTGGGGCCAACGTCCTGACTTTC. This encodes CASSLTDSSGANVLTF.

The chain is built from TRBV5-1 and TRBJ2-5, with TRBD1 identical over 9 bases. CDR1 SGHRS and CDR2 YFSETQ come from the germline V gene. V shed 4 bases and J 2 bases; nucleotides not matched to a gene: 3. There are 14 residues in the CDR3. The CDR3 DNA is TGCGCCAGCAGCGGACAGGGGAATCAAGAGACCCAGTACTTC. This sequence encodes CASSGQGNQETQYF.

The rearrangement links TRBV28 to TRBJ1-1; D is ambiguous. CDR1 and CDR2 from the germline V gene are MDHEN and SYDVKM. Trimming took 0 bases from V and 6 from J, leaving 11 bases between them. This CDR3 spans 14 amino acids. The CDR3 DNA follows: TGTGCCAGCAGTTTATGGCAGGCGGGCGCTGAAGCTTTCTTT. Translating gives CASSLWQAGAEAFF.

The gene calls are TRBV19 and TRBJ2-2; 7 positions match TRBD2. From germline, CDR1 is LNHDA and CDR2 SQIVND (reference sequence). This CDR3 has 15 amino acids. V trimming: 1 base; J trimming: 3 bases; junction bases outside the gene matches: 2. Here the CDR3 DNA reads TGTGCCAGTAGTATAGGGGGAGGGGACACCGGGGAGCTGTTTTTT. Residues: CASSIGGGDTGELFF.

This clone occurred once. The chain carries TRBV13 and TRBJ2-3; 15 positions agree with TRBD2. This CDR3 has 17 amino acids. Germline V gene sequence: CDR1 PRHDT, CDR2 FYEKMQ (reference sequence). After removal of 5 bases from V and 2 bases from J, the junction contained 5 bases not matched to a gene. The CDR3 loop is CASSPRTSGGATDTQYF. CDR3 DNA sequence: TGTGCCAGCAGCCCCCGGACTAGCGGGGGGGCCACAGATACGCAGTATTTT. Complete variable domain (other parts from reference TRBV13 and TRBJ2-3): AAGVIQSPRHLIKEKRETATLKCYPIPRHDTVYWYQQGPGQDPQFLISFYEKMQSDKGSIPDRFSAQQFSDYHSELNMSSLELGDSALYFCASSPRTSGGATDTQYFGPGTRLTVL.